This T cell receptor beta chain was recovered during a study of blood T cell repertoires in COVID-19. Across the study: COVID-19 samples collected from the United States, Italy and Spain covered acute and convalescent phases. In each case, the material was cDNA or gDNA derived from T cells, B-cell-depleted T cells, or PBMCs.

This CDR3 comprises 14 residues. Deletions cut 7 bases from V and 7 bases from J, with 18 bases between. Germline values: CDR1 SGHRS, CDR2 YFSETQ. Per the original data handling: Estimated nucleated cell counts came from reference gene primer amplification. The data were produced by immunoSEQ multiplex PCR, yet TCRdb's version contains in-frame clones alone and is incomplete. V, J and clone size reflect that table, while D and trimming were determined from the DNA. The table includes roughly 200,000 clones, around four fifths detected once. The gene calls are TRBV5-1 and TRBJ2-1; TRBD1 might be the D (6 bases). Specimen: peripheral blood. The source is a woman at least 80 years old with active or convalescent COVID-19. The CDR3 sequence is CASSPRTDYNEQFF. CDR3 bases: TGCGCCAGCTCGCCCCGGACAGACTATAATGAGCAGTTCTTC.